The 18 T cell receptor beta chains presented below share a single source sample, sequenced in a study of shared clonotypes between healthy human individuals. TCRdb's table, derived via immunoSEQ multiplex PCR, lists solely in-frame clones and lacks some. The sample has 90,000 to 120,000 clones; just over 65% are singletons. Sequences were obtained from memory CD8+ T cells sorted from blood. Subset noted: CD45RO+ cells pooled with CCR7-negative TemRA cells. These receptors came from a woman aged 25 to 45 in good health.

This clone was seen more than once but under ten times. CDR3 DNA: TGCGCCAGCAGTCCCCCGGGGCGGTTTGGCGAGCAGTACTTC. It encodes CASSPPGRFGEQYF. The chain uses TRBV23-1 and TRBJ2-7; D possibly uses TRBD1 or TRBD2 (5 bases each). TRBV23-1 is designated an ORF whose function remains uncertain. The CDR3 runs to 14 residues. V was shortened by 4 bases and J by 6 bases, with 16 bases between the two germline ends.

The gene calls are TRBV5-5 and TRBJ2-7, with a weak D call TRBD2 (7 bases). The CDR3 covers 14 residues. The V gene lost 1 base and the J gene lost 2 bases, with 10 bases spanning the gap. In germline, CDR1 is SGHKS, CDR2 YYEKEE (reference sequence). CDR3 amino acids: CASSLRGGAYEQYF. For the CDR3, the DNA is TGTGCCAGCAGCTTGAGAGGGGGGGCCTACGAGCAGTACTTC. Full variable domain (outside the CDR3, taken from reference TRBV5-5 and TRBJ2-7): DAGVTQSPTHLIKTRGQQVTLRCSPISGHKSVSWYQQVLGQGPQFIFQYYEKEERGRGNFPDRFSARQFPNYSSELNVNALLLGDSALYLCASSLRGGAYEQYFGPGTRLTVT.

This clone was seen more than once but under ten times. V is TRBV28 and J is TRBJ1-4; TRBD1 might be the D (5 bases). CDR3 length: 15 residues. V was cut by 6 bases and J by 4 bases, with 15 bases left in between. In germline, CDR1 is MDHEN, CDR2 SYDVKM. CDR3 DNA sequence: TGTGCCAGCAGCACCCCCCGACAGAGTAATGAAAAACTGTTTTTT. Protein sequence: CASSTPRQSNEKLFF. Filled out from reference TRBV28 and TRBJ1-4, the complete variable domain reads DVKVTQSSRYLVKRTGEKVFLECVQDMDHENMFWYRQDPGLGLRLIYFSYDVKMKEKGDIPEGYSVSREKKERFSLILESASTNQTSMYLCASSTPRQSNEKLFFGSGTQLSVL.

The chain couples TRBV28 to TRBJ2-7; 9 positions match TRBD1. V lost 4 bases to trimming and J lost 3 bases; unmatched junction nucleotides: 13. CDR3 length equals 17 residues. Germline values: CDR1 MDHEN, CDR2 SYDVKM. CDR3 DNA sequence: TGTGCCAGCAGTTCCATAACGCCGCGACAGGGGGGCTACGAGCAGTACTTC. It codes for CASSSITPRQGGYEQYF.

The V and J genes are TRBV7-7 and TRBJ2-3, with 9 bases aligning to TRBD2. Trimming cost V 5 bases and J 1 base; bases outside gene matches: 4. The CDR3 sequence is 15 residues long. Germline V CDR1 and CDR2: SSHAT, FNYEAQ (reference sequence). The DNA for the CDR3 is TGTGCCAGCAGCCGGGCGGGAGGGCGCACAGATACGCAGTATTTT. It codes for CASSRAGGRTDTQYF.

A single count supports this clone. This sequence joins TRBV9 and TRBJ1-2; possibly TRBD1 for D (6 bases). This CDR3 is built from 14 residues. The V gene lost 1 base and the J gene lost 3 bases, with 10 bases spanning the gap. Germline-derived CDR1 and CDR2 are SGDLS and YYNGEE. Written as DNA, the CDR3 is TGTGCCAGCAGCGTATTTTCAGGGGACTATGGCTACACCTTC. It yields the protein CASSVFSGDYGYTF.

V gene TRBV4-1 combines with J gene TRBJ1-2, with TRBD1 as a possible D gene (5 bases). The CDR3 is 15 residues long. Germline assignment: CDR1 MGHRA and CDR2 YSYEKL. The ends were cut back, 5 bases at V and 2 bases at J, with 15 bases in the middle. CDR3 nucleotide sequence: TGCGCCAGCAGCTTTACGTCAGAGGGGAACTATGGCTACACCTTC. It translates to CASSFTSEGNYGYTF.

V is TRBV2 and J is TRBJ1-5; D remains unclear. The CDR3 runs to 16 residues. Germline V gives CDR1 SNHLY, CDR2 FYNNEI. Trimming cost V 7 bases and J 0 bases, with 16 bases left between them. The DNA for the CDR3 is TGTGCCAGCAATGGCATGTCCGGGAATAGCAATCAGCCCCAGCATTTT. Its translation is CASNGMSGNSNQPQHF.

The gene calls are TRBV29-1 and TRBJ2-1; 8 bases are a match to TRBD2. The ends lost 5 bases at V and 8 bases at J; junction bases unmatched: 14. Germline values: CDR1 SQVTM, CDR2 ANQGSEA. The CDR3 contains 15 residues. CDR3 amino acids: CSVLLLPGTSYEQFF. CDR3 sequence (DNA): TGCAGCGTTCTACTCCTCCCCGGGACTAGTTATGAGCAGTTCTTC.

The chain employs TRBV23-1 and TRBJ2-7, with TRBD1 matching over 7 bases. TRBV23-1 is an open reading frame whose function is uncertain. The CDR3 loop spans 15 amino acids. V trimming: 9 bases; J trimming: 0 bases; junction bases outside the gene matches: 11. The CDR3 sequence: CASQAGTADSYEQYF. The DNA for the CDR3 is TGCGCCAGTCAGGCCGGGACAGCGGACTCCTACGAGCAGTACTTC.

This clone occurred a few times. The chain carries TRBV19 and TRBJ1-2; TRBD1 matches 8 bases. Germline CDR1 reads LNHDA; CDR2 reads SQIVND (reference sequence). V shed 5 bases and J 7 bases; nucleotides not matched to a gene: 9. The CDR3 is made up of 14 amino acids. CDR3 DNA: TGTGCCAGTAGTGACGGACAGGGATTGAGTGGCTACACCTTC. Protein product: CASSDGQGLSGYTF.

Concerning this clone itself: This may stem from a read error, because a much larger clone lies one nucleotide away. CDR3 sequence (DNA): TGTGCCAGCAACCTACCGAGACAGGGAGTGGTCACGGGGCAGCCCCAGCATTTT. Protein product: CASNLPRQGVVTGQPQHF. The chain couples TRBV28 to TRBJ1-5, with TRBD1 matching 7 bases. Per the germline V gene, CDR1 is MDHEN and CDR2 is SYDVKM. Losses at the gene ends were 7 bases for V and 7 bases for J; bases not matched to a gene: 22. The CDR3 consists of 18 residues.

This clone has a handful of counts. The chain has TRBV5-5 and TRBJ2-7, with 10 bases that match TRBD2. J lost 0 bases, V lost 7 bases, and 1 base had no gene match. Germline CDR1 SGHKS, CDR2 YYEKEE (reference sequence). The CDR3 contains 13 residues. The CDR3 DNA follows: TGTGCCAGCGTAGCGGGAGGCTCCTACGAGCAGTACTTC. It encodes CASVAGGSYEQYF.

This clone has only a few counts. The genes are TRBV20-1 and TRBJ1-2; D is perhaps TRBD1 (5 bases). The CDR3 covers 9 residues. Germline lookup yields CDR1 DFQATT and CDR2 SNEGSKA (reference sequence). Trimming stripped 6 bases from V and 8 bases from J, with 7 bases between. The CDR3 loop is CSAPGGYTF. The CDR3 DNA sequence: TGCAGTGCCCCAGGGGGCTACACCTTC.

Comment on this clone: Other nucleotide sequences from this sample produce the same CDR3. The chain recombines TRBV5-4 with TRBJ2-2, with unresolved D. Trimming shortened V by 3 bases and J by 4 bases, and 4 bases separated the two germline ends. The germline V gene has CDR1 SGHNT and CDR2 YYREEE (reference sequence). The CDR3 has 12 residues. The CDR3 coding sequence is TGTGCCAGCAGCTCGACCACCGGGGAGCTGTTTTTT. Encoded protein: CASSSTTGELFF.

The CDR3 loop is CAIGAQWYYGYTF. CDR3 DNA: TGTGCCATCGGGGCTCAGTGGTACTATGGCTACACCTTC. This rearrangement joins TRBV10-3 to TRBJ1-2; possibly TRBD1 for D (5 bases). V lost 8 bases, J lost 3 bases, and 13 bases lay in between. Germline lookup yields CDR1 ENHRY and CDR2 SYGVKD. The CDR3 contains 13 residues.

A single count supports this clone. The J gene is TRBJ2-2, the V gene TRBV10-2; D is perhaps TRBD2 (6 bases). There are 15 residues in the CDR3. Germline lookup yields CDR1 WSHSY and CDR2 SAAADI. V was cut by 2 bases and J by 2 bases, with 9 bases left in between. The chain's CDR3 is CASSEGLTNTGELFF. For the CDR3, the DNA is TGCGCCAGCAGTGAGGGACTAACCAACACCGGGGAGCTGTTTTTT.

This clone was detected a few times. The V gene is TRBV13, the J gene TRBJ2-2; D is possibly TRBD1 (5 bases). The CDR3 has 16 residues. In germline, CDR1 is PRHDT, CDR2 FYEKMQ (reference sequence). Trimming took off 5 bases at V and 2 bases at J, with 15 bases between the two ends. CDR3 sequence reads: CASSPTWGSNTGELFF. In DNA, the CDR3 is TGTGCCAGCAGCCCAACTTGGGGCTCTAACACCGGGGAGCTGTTTTTT.